This is a list of T cell receptor beta chains from one sample in a study of T cells expressing NK-cell markers. Reprocessing the 5' RACE reads, TCRdb reports a single entry for every CDR3 protein and omits DNA. This listing includes 300,000 or so distinct CDR3 sequences. Sequences were obtained from blood T cells: a sorted CD56 or NKG2C T cell subset, CD4+ or CD8+ T cells, or bulk PBMC T cells (not recorded which). These receptors all stem from a woman between 18 and 70 years old in good health. Both conserved end residues are part of each CDR3.

j_call v_call cdr3_aa
TRBJ1-1 TRBV9 CASSVAGDTEAFF
TRBJ2-2 TRBV7-3 CASSSPFRGAGARTGELFF
TRBJ2-1 TRBV21-1 CASSKRLGTYNEQFF
TRBJ2-1 TRBV20-1 CSALRGANNEQFF
TRBJ1-1 TRBV20-1 CSARDRGSDRGRRTEAFF
TRBJ2-3 TRBV20-1 CSARTGGDTDTQYF
TRBJ1-5 TRBV6-1 CASSVGQNSNQPQHF
TRBJ2-3 TRBV7-9 CASSIPDTQYF
TRBJ2-7 TRBV5-1 CASSKGTGGIGYEQYF
TRBJ1-1 TRBV7-2 CASSLRPKGANTEAFF
TRBJ1-2 TRBV12-3/TRBV12-4 CASSPSRQGPDGYTF
TRBJ1-1 TRBV11-2 CASSLAGSFGEAFF
TRBJ1-1 TRBV29-1 CSVGRAMNTEAFF
TRBJ2-3 TRBV3-1 CASSHGRGTDTQYF
TRBJ1-2 TRBV29-1 CSVATPGGYTF
TRBJ2-2 TRBV3-1 CASRLTSGQTGELFF
TRBJ1-6 TRBV7-9 CASSLWGDRNLHF
TRBJ2-1 TRBV12-3/TRBV12-4 CASSPGTSGRMEFF
TRBJ2-3 TRBV4-3 CASSRDRAGSDTQYF
TRBJ2-5 TRBV4-3 CASSQEQGRDGRETQYF
TRBJ1-1 TRBV30 CAWRSGRRASEAFF
TRBJ2-1 TRBV5-1 CASSLAASGNYNEQFF
TRBJ2-5 TRBV12-3/TRBV12-4 CASSFFGTGVQETQYF
TRBJ2-2 TRBV4-3 CASSQEVSGGPNTGELFF
TRBJ2-5 TRBV18 CASDRVGETQYF
TRBJ2-1 TRBV20-1 CSARAGGNEQFF
TRBJ2-3 TRBV6-1 CASRTSGRDTQYF
TRBJ2-5 TRBV25-1 CASSGAHSQETQYF
TRBJ1-5 TRBV20-1 CSARDAAARRAQHF
TRBJ2-5 TRBV12-3/TRBV12-4 CASMVPQQETQYF
TRBJ1-1 TRBV7-2 CASSLARSVKTEAFF
TRBJ2-5 TRBV19 CASSTRGVYQETQYF
TRBJ2-5 TRBV7-6 CASSLGLGSAQETQYF
TRBJ2-7 TRBV20-1 CSARDVGQLSYEQYF
TRBJ1-2 TRBV10-3 CAISELDPYGYTF
TRBJ1-1 TRBV5-1 CASSQGQPEAFF
TRBJ2-7 TRBV5-1 CASSSQTGTISYEQYF
TRBJ2-2 TRBV5-6 CASSRTGNRPGELFF
TRBJ2-1 TRBV5-1 CASSNRTSGIWDEQFF
TRBJ2-5 TRBV4-1 CASSPPGAKETQYF
TRBJ2-5 TRBV6-1 CASRPGGRETQYF
TRBJ2-1 TRBV23-1 CASSPHWDLSHEQFF